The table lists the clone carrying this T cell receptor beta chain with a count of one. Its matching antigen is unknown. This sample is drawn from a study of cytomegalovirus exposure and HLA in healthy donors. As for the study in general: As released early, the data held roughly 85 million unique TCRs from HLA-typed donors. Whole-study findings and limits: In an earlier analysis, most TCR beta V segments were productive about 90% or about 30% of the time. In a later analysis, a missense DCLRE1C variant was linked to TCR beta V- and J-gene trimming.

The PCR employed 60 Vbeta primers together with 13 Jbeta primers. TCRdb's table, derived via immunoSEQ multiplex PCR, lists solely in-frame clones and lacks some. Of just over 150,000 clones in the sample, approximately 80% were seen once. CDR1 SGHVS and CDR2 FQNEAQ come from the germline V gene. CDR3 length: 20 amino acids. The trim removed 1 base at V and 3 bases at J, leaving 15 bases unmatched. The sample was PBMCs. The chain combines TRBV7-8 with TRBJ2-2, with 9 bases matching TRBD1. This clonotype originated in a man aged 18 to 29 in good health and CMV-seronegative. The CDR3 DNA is TGTGCCAGCAGCTTAGTGCGGGTATCTAGGGGACAGGGAGACACCGGGGAGCTGTTTTTT. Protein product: CASSLVRVSRGQGDTGELFF.